The present T cell receptor (beta chain) was sequenced within a study of blood T cell repertoires in COVID-19. At the level of the study: Samples taken during acute and convalescent COVID-19 were collected in the United States, Italy and Spain. T cells, B-cell-depleted T cells, or PBMCs provided the cDNA or gDNA that served as material.

Original handling: Quantification of nucleated cells was approximated via reference gene primer amplification. TCRdb's copy holds only in-frame clones and misses some; the assay was immunoSEQ multiplex PCR. V, J and clone size derive from that table, while D and trimming were established from the DNA sequence. The sample shows about 210,000 clones, about 86% of them seen only once. V gave up 0 bases and J gave up 5 bases, with 14 bases separating them. In germline, CDR1 is ENHRY, CDR2 SYGVKD. CDR3 length: 15 residues. Sequenced sample: peripheral blood. The clonotype was recovered from a man aged 50-60 years with active or convalescent COVID-19. The chain employs TRBV10-3 and TRBJ2-7; unclear D gene. The DNA for the CDR3 is TGTGCCATCAGTGAGTCGGGCTCAACCGACCACGAGCAGTACTTC. This encodes CAISESGSTDHEQYF.